The 32 T cell receptor beta chains in this list originate from one sample, sequenced in a study of blood T cell repertoires in COVID-19. TCRdb's table, derived via immunoSEQ multiplex PCR, lists solely in-frame clones and lacks some. The repertoire holds around 280,000 clones, around 86% seen once, with roughly 1.9% in the top ten. Specimen: peripheral blood. The receptors originated from a woman in her thirties who had recovered from COVID-19.

The chain joins TRBV28 to TRBJ1-3; TRBD1 matches 8 bases. Germline lookup yields CDR1 MDHEN and CDR2 SYDVKM. The CDR3 has 15 residues. J lost 4 bases, V lost 10 bases, and 12 bases had no gene match. CDR3 region: CATTTGVSGGNTIYF. The CDR3 coding sequence is TGTGCCACCACGACAGGGGTGTCAGGAGGAAACACCATATATTTT. Full variable domain (missing parts from reference TRBV28 and TRBJ1-3): DVKVTQSSRYLVKRTGEKVFLECVQDMDHENMFWYRQDPGLGLRLIYFSYDVKMKEKGDIPEGYSVSREKKERFSLILESASTNQTSMYLCATTTGVSGGNTIYFGEGSWLTVV.

The rearrangement uses TRBV5-1 and TRBJ1-1; the D is unclear. The V gene's germline CDR1 is SGHRS and CDR2 YFSETQ. Trimming removed 4 bases from V and 4 bases from J, with 8 bases in between. CDR3 length: 12 residues. The CDR3 reads CASSPGTTEAFF. The CDR3 DNA is TGCGCCAGCAGCCCGGGAACCACTGAAGCTTTCTTT.

This chain joins TRBV4-1 and TRBJ2-7; a weak D match, TRBD2 (5 bases). This CDR3 spans 14 amino acids. V was shortened by 0 bases and J by 4 bases, with 10 bases between the two germline ends. CDR1 is MGHRA and CDR2 is YSYEKL in the germline V gene. DNA for the CDR3: TGCGCCAGCAGCCAAGAGACCCGAGGGTACGAGCAGTACTTC. It codes for CASSQETRGYEQYF.

The chain carries TRBV2 and TRBJ1-3; maybe TRBD1 (5 bases). The length of the CDR3 is 15 residues. V dropped 6 bases and J dropped 0 bases, with 12 bases sitting between them. The germline gives CDR1 SNHLY, CDR2 FYNNEI. CDR3 region: CASRPPGFSGNTIYF. DNA for the CDR3: TGTGCCAGCAGGCCTCCAGGGTTCTCTGGAAACACCATATATTTT.

J is TRBJ1-2 and V is TRBV6-5; TRBD1 is a possible D gene (5 bases). Germline-derived CDR1 and CDR2 are MNHEY and SVGAGI. The CDR3 totals 14 residues. Trimming left V 5 bases short and J 1 base short, with 11 bases between. For the CDR3, the DNA is TGTGCCAGCAGTCGCAGTCAGGGTAACTATGGCTACACCTTC. Translation: CASSRSQGNYGYTF.

This chain uses TRBV6-4 with TRBJ1-5, with D tentatively TRBD1 (5 bases). Trimming removed 4 bases from V and 2 bases from J, with 9 bases in between. This CDR3 has 14 residues. Per germline, CDR1 MRHNA and CDR2 SNTAGT. The CDR3 bases are TGTGCCAGCAGTGCCGGGGGGGGCAATCAGCCCCAGCATTTT. Translated: CASSAGGGNQPQHF.

In the case of this clone: An end of the junction does not agree with germline; a read error may underlie this. The chain recombines TRBV19 with TRBJ2-5; a weak D match, TRBD2 (6 bases). The CDR3 is made up of 15 amino acids. CDR1 and CDR2 from the germline V gene are LNHDA and SQIVND (reference sequence). The CDR3 reads CASSTRLDSQGTQYF. The CDR3 DNA sequence: TGTGCCAGTAGTACTAGACTAGACTCACAAGGGACCCAGTACTTC.

The chain uses TRBV6-6 and TRBJ1-5; the match to TRBD1 covers 9 bases. V lost 5 bases, J lost 6 bases, and 14 bases stayed unmatched. The CDR3 consists of 17 residues. The germline V gene has CDR1 MNHNY and CDR2 SVGAGI (reference sequence). Here the CDR3 reads CASSRTPTGGMGQPQHF. The DNA for the CDR3 is TGTGCCAGCAGTCGCACACCGACAGGGGGTATGGGTCAGCCCCAGCATTTT.

The gene calls are TRBV6-1 and TRBJ1-2, with TRBD1 identical over 9 bases. CDR3 length equals 16 residues. The V segment lost 4 bases and the J segment 4 bases; nucleotides outside the gene matches: 10. Per germline, CDR1 MNHNS and CDR2 SASEGT. This chain's CDR3 is CASSGTDGTGLYGYTF. CDR3 nucleotides: TGTGCCAGCAGTGGAACTGACGGGACAGGGCTCTATGGCTACACCTTC.

The chain uses TRBV11-2 and TRBJ2-3; D not certain. Between the trimmed V and J ends, which lost 5 bases and 6 bases, there was a span of 9 bases. This CDR3 spans 12 amino acids. Germline CDR1 is SGHAT and CDR2 is FQNNGV. The CDR3 DNA reads as TGTGCCAGCAGCCTTCTTCGGGATACGCAGTATTTT. Translated: CASSLLRDTQYF. The variable domain in full, completed from reference TRBV11-2 and TRBJ2-3, reads EAGVAQSPRYKIIEKRQSVAFWCNPISGHATLYWYQQILGQGPKLLIQFQNNGVVDDSQLPKDRFSAERLKGVDSTLKIQPAKLEDSAVYLCASSLLRDTQYFGPGTRLTVL.

The J gene is TRBJ2-3, the V gene TRBV5-1; TRBD2 matches 10 bases. The CDR3 sequence is 17 residues long. Germline assignment: CDR1 SGHRS and CDR2 YFSETQ. Trimming at V came to 0 bases and at J to 4 bases, leaving 8 bases not matched to a gene. CDR3 loop: CASSLGTLAGAPDTQYF. The CDR3 DNA is TGCGCCAGCAGCTTGGGCACGCTAGCGGGAGCCCCAGATACGCAGTATTTT. The full variable domain, completed using reference TRBV5-1 and TRBJ2-3, is KAGVTQTPRYLIKTRGQQVTLSCSPISGHRSVSWYQQTPGQGLQFLFEYFSETQRNKGNFPGRFSGRQFSNSRSEMNVSTLELGDSALYLCASSLGTLAGAPDTQYFGPGTRLTVL.

The genes are TRBV9 and TRBJ2-2; D remains ambiguous. In germline, CDR1 is SGDLS, CDR2 YYNGEE. This CDR3 spans 14 amino acids. With 2 bases removed from V and 4 bases from J, the gap between germline ends came to 9 bases. The DNA of the CDR3 is TGTGCCAGCAGCGTCCGGTCTTCCACCGGGGAGCTGTTTTTT. This gives the protein CASSVRSSTGELFF.

The rearrangement joins TRBV10-1 to TRBJ1-1; 7 nucleotides line up with TRBD1. There are 12 residues in the CDR3. Trimming removed 4 bases from V and 6 bases from J; junction bases left unmatched: 2. Germline values: CDR1 WNHNN, CDR2 SYGVQD (reference sequence). CDR3 coding DNA: TGCGCCAGCAGTGGAGGGGGCGCTGAAGCTTTCTTT. Protein sequence: CASSGGGAEAFF.

J is TRBJ2-3 and V is TRBV7-9; 7 nucleotides align to TRBD1. Germline CDR1 is SEHNR and CDR2 is FQNEAQ (reference sequence). Trimming removed 5 bases from V and 0 bases from J; junction bases left unmatched: 5. The CDR3 extends over 15 amino acids. The CDR3 sequence: CASSADRASTDTQYF. CDR3 DNA: TGTGCCAGCAGCGCCGACAGGGCTAGCACAGATACGCAGTATTTT.

This clone has only a few counts. The chain joins TRBV28 to TRBJ2-1; TRBD1 matches at 7 bases. The CDR3 consists of 14 residues. The germline CDR1 and CDR2 sequences are MDHEN and SYDVKM. The trim removed 6 bases at V and 5 bases at J, leaving 7 bases unmatched. The CDR3 region is CASSHDREHNEQFF. The CDR3 DNA follows: TGTGCCAGCAGCCACGACAGGGAGCACAATGAGCAGTTCTTC.

The V gene is TRBV19, the J gene TRBJ2-3; D not certain. Trimming shortened V by 5 bases and J by 3 bases, and 18 bases separated the two germline ends. In germline, CDR1 is LNHDA, CDR2 SQIVND (reference sequence). The CDR3 covers 16 residues. CDR3 region: CASSPLLGGTTDTQYF. CDR3 bases: TGTGCCAGTAGTCCTCTATTAGGCGGAACTACAGATACGCAGTATTTT.

The chain couples TRBV29-1 to TRBJ2-1; D is undetermined. With 2 bases removed from V and 6 bases from J, the gap between germline ends came to 11 bases. The V gene's germline CDR1 is SQVTM and CDR2 ANQGSEA. The CDR3 loop spans 13 amino acids. This CDR3 reads CSVELRLVNEQFF. In nucleotides, the CDR3 is TGCAGCGTTGAACTACGACTGGTCAATGAGCAGTTCTTC.

The rearrangement uses TRBV2 and TRBJ1-4, with 9 bases identical to TRBD1. The CDR3 runs to 14 residues. The ends lost 4 bases at V and 6 bases at J; junction bases unmatched: 3. CDR1 SNHLY and CDR2 FYNNEI come from the germline V gene. CDR3 coding DNA: TGTGCCAGCAGTGTTGACAGGGGGGATGAAAAACTGTTTTTT. Encoded protein: CASSVDRGDEKLFF.

The gene calls are TRBV6-4 and TRBJ1-2; 7 nucleotides align to TRBD1. V shed 6 bases and J 6 bases; nucleotides not matched to a gene: 7. The length of the CDR3 is 13 residues. CDR1 and CDR2 (germline): MRHNA, SNTAGT. The CDR3 DNA reads as TGTGCCAGCAGCGAGGGGGACAGTAATGGCTACACCTTC. Translating gives CASSEGDSNGYTF.

The chain links TRBV19 to TRBJ2-7; 9 bases are a match to TRBD1. After removal of 3 bases from V and 3 bases from J, the junction contained 0 bases not matched to a gene. Germline CDR1 and CDR2: LNHDA and SQIVND (reference sequence). This CDR3 is built from 13 residues. In nucleotides, the CDR3 is TGTGCCAGTAGTATGGACAGGGGCTACGAGCAGTACTTC. Translating gives CASSMDRGYEQYF.

The chain employs TRBV6-5 and TRBJ2-3; 8 nucleotides agree with TRBD1. The CDR3 has 15 amino acids. The J segment lost 3 bases and the V segment lost 6 bases, leaving 8 bases of the junction unmatched. The germline gives CDR1 MNHEY, CDR2 SVGAGI. DNA of the CDR3: TGTGCCAGCAGGATACGACAGGGGAGGACAGATACGCAGTATTTT. Protein sequence: CASRIRQGRTDTQYF.

V is TRBV6-5 and J is TRBJ1-2; weak D call: TRBD1 (6 bases). The CDR3 is 13 amino acids. V lost 5 bases to trimming and J lost 4 bases, with 11 bases between them. The germline CDR1 and CDR2 sequences are MNHEY and SVGAGI. The CDR3: CASSRTGLYGYTF. The CDR3 DNA reads as TGTGCCAGCAGTCGAACAGGGCTCTATGGCTACACCTTC.

The genes are TRBV7-9 and TRBJ2-3; the match to TRBD2 covers 7 bases. V lost 5 bases to trimming and J lost 3 bases; unmatched junction nucleotides: 17. The length of the CDR3 is 18 residues. Germline CDR1 and CDR2: SEHNR and FQNEAQ (reference sequence). In nucleotides, the CDR3 is TGTGCCAGCAGCCCAAATGACGGCTGGGAGCGGGGAACAGATACGCAGTATTTT. Translating gives CASSPNDGWERGTDTQYF.

The chain has TRBV6-1 and TRBJ2-2; 9 bases align to TRBD1. V lost 6 bases, J lost 3 bases, and 8 bases stayed unmatched. CDR3 size: 16 residues. Germline CDR1 is MNHNS and CDR2 is SASEGT. CDR3 nucleotides: TGTGCCAGCAGAGAACAGGGGGCTGTTGACACCGGGGAGCTGTTTTTT. It encodes CASREQGAVDTGELFF.

The sample holds one count of this clone. This chain connects TRBV5-1 to TRBJ2-3; possible D gene TRBD2, 6 bases. This CDR3 has 16 residues. The germline V gene encodes CDR1 SGHRS and CDR2 YFSETQ. V was clipped by 2 bases and J by 4 bases, with 17 bases between them. The CDR3 protein is CASSLGASEQADTQYF. CDR3 coding DNA: TGCGCCAGCAGCTTAGGGGCTAGCGAGCAGGCAGATACGCAGTATTTT.

The sample holds one count of this clone. This sequence joins TRBV4-3 and TRBJ1-2; no clear D. The CDR3 totals 15 residues. Trimming took off 3 bases at V and 7 bases at J, with 18 bases between the two ends. Germline CDR1 and CDR2: LGHNA and YSLEER. In nucleotides, the CDR3 is TGCGCCAGCAGCCAGTATATTCAGGCCGGTGGTGGCTACACCTTC. It translates to CASSQYIQAGGGYTF.

This chain connects TRBV7-8 to TRBJ2-7, with D perhaps matching TRBD1 (6 bases). Trimming pared 5 bases from V and 3 bases from J, leaving 17 bases between. CDR3 size: 15 residues. CDR1 and CDR2 from the germline V gene are SGHVS and FQNEAQ. The CDR3 here is CASSRDSRGHYEQYF. DNA for the CDR3: TGTGCCAGCAGCCGAGACTCCAGGGGACACTACGAGCAGTACTTC.

CDR3 loop: CATSRTDSDTQYF. The DNA of the CDR3 is TGTGCCACCAGTAGGACAGACTCAGATACGCAGTATTTT. V usage is TRBV24-1 and J usage is TRBJ2-3; maybe TRBD1 (6 bases). The CDR3 loop spans 13 amino acids. Trimming pared 6 bases from V and 4 bases from J, leaving 10 bases between. The germline CDR1 and CDR2 sequences are KGHDR and SFDVKD.

The chain carries TRBV30 and TRBJ1-5, with D possibly matching TRBD1 (6 bases). This CDR3 has 14 amino acids. V shed 2 bases and J shed 5 bases, with 13 bases lying between them. The V gene's germline CDR1 is GTSNPN and CDR2 SVGIG (reference sequence). For the CDR3, the DNA is TGTGCCTGGAGTCGGGACACCAGAGATCAGCCCCAGCATTTT. This gives the protein CAWSRDTRDQPQHF.

V gene TRBV7-9 combines with J gene TRBJ2-7; no reliable D call. This CDR3 is built from 14 residues. Germline V lookup: CDR1 SEHNR, CDR2 FQNEAQ (reference sequence). The V end lost 1 base, the J end lost 2 bases, and 9 bases lay between the germline ends. The CDR3 region has the DNA TGTGCCAGCAGCTTAGAGTTAGCCCCCTACGAGCAGTACTTC. This gives the protein CASSLELAPYEQYF.

The rearrangement links TRBV5-1 to TRBJ2-1; D is ambiguous. CDR3 size: 15 residues. Germline CDR1 is SGHRS and CDR2 is YFSETQ. V gave up 5 bases and J gave up 0 bases, with 12 bases separating them. CDR3: CASRVTPSSYNEQFF. The CDR3, as DNA: TGCGCCAGCAGAGTGACACCGAGCTCCTACAATGAGCAGTTCTTC.

The chain links TRBV19 to TRBJ1-1, with 9 bases fitting TRBD1. The CDR3 has 17 residues. Germline V gene data show CDR1 as LNHDA and CDR2 as SQIVND (reference sequence). V lost 3 bases and J lost 6; bases outside the gene matches: 14. DNA of the CDR3: TGTGCCAGTAGTATTTCCCCACCGACGGGACAGGGTTCTGAAGCTTTCTTT. Residues: CASSISPPTGQGSEAFF.